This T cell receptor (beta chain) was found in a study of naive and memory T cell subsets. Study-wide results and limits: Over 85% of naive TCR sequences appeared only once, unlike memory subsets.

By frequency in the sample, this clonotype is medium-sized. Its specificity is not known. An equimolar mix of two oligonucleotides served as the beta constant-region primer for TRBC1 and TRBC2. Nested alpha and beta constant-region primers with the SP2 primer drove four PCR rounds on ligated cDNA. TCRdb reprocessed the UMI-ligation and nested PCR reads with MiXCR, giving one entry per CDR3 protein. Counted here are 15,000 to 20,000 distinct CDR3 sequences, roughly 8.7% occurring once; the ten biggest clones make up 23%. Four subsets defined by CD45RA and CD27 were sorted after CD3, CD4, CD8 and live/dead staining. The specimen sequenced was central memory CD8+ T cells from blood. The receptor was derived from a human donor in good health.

The CDR3 spells CASSARESGANVLTF. Written as DNA, the CDR3 is TGTGCCAGCAGTGCCAGGGAGTCTGGGGCCAACGTCCTGACTTTC. V gene TRBV6-2 or TRBV6-3 combines with J gene TRBJ2-6, with D possibly being TRBD1 or TRBD2 (5 bases each). From germline, CDR1 is MNHEY and CDR2 SVGEGT. This CDR3 is built from 15 residues. V was clipped by 5 bases and J by 1 base, with 9 bases between them.